The 7 T cell receptor beta chains presented below share a single source sample, sequenced in a study of cytomegalovirus exposure and HLA in healthy donors. The PCR had 60 Vbeta and 13 Jbeta primers. The method was immunoSEQ multiplex PCR; TCRdb's version includes in-frame clones alone and lacks a portion of them. The sample contains about 78,000 clones, approximately 72% of which appear only once. The sample was PBMCs. Source of these receptors: a woman between 40 and 50 years old in good health and CMV-seropositive.

This clone was counted between two and nine times. The chain employs TRBV2 and TRBJ2-3; TRBD2 matches 8 bases. Germline V gene sequence: CDR1 SNHLY, CDR2 FYNNEI. The CDR3 has 16 amino acids. The junction had 8 bases not matched to a gene; V was cut back by 5 bases and J by 1 base. The CDR3 reads CASSIQPRGGTDTQYF. The CDR3 region has the DNA TGTGCCAGCAGTATCCAGCCGCGGGGGGGCACAGATACGCAGTATTTT.

This chain uses TRBV7-2 with TRBJ1-1; 9 bases are shared with TRBD1. Germline-derived CDR1 and CDR2 are SGHTA and FQGNSA. CDR3 length equals 15 residues. V shed 5 bases, J shed 6 bases, and the junction held 10 bases outside the gene matches. CDR3 in amino acids: CASSRPYRGPSEAFF. In DNA, the CDR3 is TGTGCCAGCAGCCGACCTTACAGGGGGCCCTCTGAAGCTTTCTTT. Full variable domain (outside the CDR3, taken from reference TRBV7-2 and TRBJ1-1): GAGVSQSPSNKVTEKGKDVELRCDPISGHTALYWYRQSLGQGLEFLIYFQGNSAPDKSGLPSDRFSAERTGGSVSTLTIQRTQQEDSAVYLCASSRPYRGPSEAFFGQGTRLTVV.

The table lists this clone with a few counts. The gene calls are TRBV28 and TRBJ2-6; D possibly corresponds to TRBD2 (6 bases). Trimming pared 5 bases from V and 1 base from J, leaving 6 bases between. Germline V gives CDR1 MDHEN, CDR2 SYDVKM. The length of the CDR3 is 14 residues. CDR3 sequence (DNA): TGTGCCAGCAGTGGGAGGTCTGGGGCCAACGTCCTGACTTTC. Amino acids: CASSGRSGANVLTF.

The V and J genes are TRBV2 and TRBJ2-5; TRBD1 might be the D (6 bases). Trimming pared 8 bases from V and 1 base from J, leaving 14 bases between. The CDR3 is 14 amino acids. CDR1 and CDR2 (germline): SNHLY, FYNNEI. CDR3 sequence (DNA): TGTGCCAGCCACGGTCGACAGGTCCAAGAGACCCAGTACTTC. Translated: CASHGRQVQETQYF.

The chain links TRBV6-1 to TRBJ2-1, with D possibly TRBD2 on 5 matching bases. V was pared by 6 bases and J by 9 bases, with 18 bases between. Per germline, CDR1 MNHNS and CDR2 SASEGT. The CDR3 spans 14 residues. The CDR3 loop reads CASSLAGVLSEQFF. The CDR3, as DNA: TGTGCCAGCAGCCTAGCCGGTGTTCTGAGTGAGCAGTTCTTC.

The chain combines TRBV9 with TRBJ2-1; 11 positions match TRBD1. The ends lost 4 bases at V and 2 bases at J; junction bases unmatched: 2. The CDR3 covers 15 residues. Germline loops: CDR1 SGDLS, CDR2 YYNGEE. The CDR3 region has the DNA TGTGCCAGCAGCCGGGGACAGGGGGCCTACAATGAGCAGTTCTTC. Its protein product is CASSRGQGAYNEQFF. Combining the CDR3 with reference TRBV9 and TRBJ2-1 gives the whole variable domain DSGVTQTPKHLITATGQRVTLRCSPRSGDLSVYWYQQSLDQGLQFLIQYYNGEERAKGNILERFSAQQFPDLHSELNLSSLELGDSALYFCASSRGQGAYNEQFFGPGTRLTVL.

The rearrangement links TRBV6-1 to TRBJ1-1; D uncertain. Germline-derived CDR1 and CDR2 are MNHNS and SASEGT. Trimming took 4 bases from V and 4 from J, leaving 13 bases between them. The CDR3 covers 14 residues. CDR3 residues: CASSGLFGVTEAFF. The DNA of the CDR3 is TGTGCCAGCAGTGGGTTATTCGGGGTCACTGAAGCTTTCTTT.